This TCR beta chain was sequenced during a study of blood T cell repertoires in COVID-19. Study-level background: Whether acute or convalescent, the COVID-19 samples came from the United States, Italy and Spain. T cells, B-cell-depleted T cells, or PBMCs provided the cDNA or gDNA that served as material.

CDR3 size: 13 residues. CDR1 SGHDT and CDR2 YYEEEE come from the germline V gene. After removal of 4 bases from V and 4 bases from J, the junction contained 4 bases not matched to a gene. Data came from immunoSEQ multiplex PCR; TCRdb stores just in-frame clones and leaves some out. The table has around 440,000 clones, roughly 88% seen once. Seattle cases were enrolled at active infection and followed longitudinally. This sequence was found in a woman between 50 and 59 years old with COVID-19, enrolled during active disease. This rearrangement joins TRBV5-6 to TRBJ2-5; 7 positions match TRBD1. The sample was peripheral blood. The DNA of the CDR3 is TGTGCCAGCAGCCTGACAGGGTCAGAGACCCAGTACTTC. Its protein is CASSLTGSETQYF.